This record covers a single T cell receptor beta chain. Its antigen is still unknown. This table comes from immunoSEQ multiplex PCR, and its TCRdb copy is limited to in-frame clones, with some not included. The table records roughly 100,000 clones, about 94% of them present only once. This specimen belongs to a study of T cell responses to AZD1222 COVID-19 vaccine. The CDR3 loop spans 12 amino acids. In germline, CDR1 is SNHLY, CDR2 FYNNEI. The V end was cut by 5 bases, the J end by 2 bases, with 4 bases between. General study findings and limits: Spike regions recognized by vaccine-associated CD4 TCRs spanned the protein, led by 160-218 and 743-854. Females outnumbered males among donors, who were mostly white British; clonal diversity was possibly underestimated. The study identified only five to seven AZD1222 recipients as seropositive at baseline. Of spike-specific TCRs, nearly half reportedly target regions left unmutated in variants.

The clonotype was recovered from an adult in good health. The rearrangement joins TRBV2 to TRBJ2-4; D is ambiguous. Sequences were derived from peripheral blood, sampled on day 0 of AZD1222 vaccination. The chain's CDR3 is CASSQTKNIQYF. CDR3 nucleotides: TGTGCCAGCAGTCAGACCAAAAACATTCAGTACTTC.